These 24 T cell receptor beta chains were all obtained from the same sample, sequenced in a study of beta chain features in type 1 diabetes (dated by TCRdb to about 2018). General study outcomes and caveats: A moderate but significant shortening of TCRB CDR3 length was observed in type 1 diabetes patients in all four CD4+ subsets.

The receptor library was made with the immunoSEQ multiplex PCR assay. The entire isolated RNA was reverse transcribed using the High Capacity cDNA Reverse Transcription Kit, and thus expressed TCRB transcripts were sequenced. The source is immuneACCESS, and TCRdb retained only in-frame sequences with V and J called. Part of the clones is not carried over; for the studies checked, unresolved V genes explain less than half of this, and the remainder is unexplained. The sample data list approximately 150,000 clones, and about 13% of these were observed just once. The ten largest make up roughly 1.3% of the sample. These receptors' antigens are unknown. Sample: central memory CD4+ T cells from blood. Source of these receptors: a man between 18 and 35 years old with type 1 diabetes.

This clone came up many times. V and J are TRBV13 and TRBJ2-2; a weak D match, TRBD2 (5 bases). Trimming left V 8 bases short and J 1 base short, with 8 bases between. This CDR3 spans 13 amino acids. Germline lookup yields CDR1 PRHDT and CDR2 FYEKMQ (reference sequence). The CDR3 loop reads CASARGNTGELFF. The CDR3 DNA follows: TGTGCCAGCGCCCGGGGGAACACCGGGGAGCTGTTTTTT.

In this sample, this clone turned up a few times. This chain connects TRBV29-1 to TRBJ1-4; D possibly corresponds to TRBD1 (6 bases). The CDR3 extends over 14 amino acids. Germline V gene data show CDR1 as SQVTM and CDR2 as ANQGSEA. The V end lost 3 bases, the J end lost 8 bases, and 16 bases lay between the germline ends. The CDR3: CSVEGSRGNEKLFF. CDR3 in DNA: TGCAGCGTTGAGGGGAGCAGGGGAAACGAAAAACTGTTTTTT.

This clone was detected only a few times. This chain connects TRBV28 to TRBJ1-1; 7 bases fit TRBD1. The junction had 12 bases not matched to a gene; V was cut back by 4 bases and J by 4 bases. The V gene's germline CDR1 is MDHEN and CDR2 SYDVKM. This CDR3 contains 16 residues. The DNA for the CDR3 is TGTGCCAGCAGTTCGGAGGGGGCAGGGTATTCCACTGAAGCTTTCTTT. It translates to CASSSEGAGYSTEAFF.

This chain uses TRBV2 with TRBJ1-5, with 7 nucleotides matching TRBD1. V trimming: 5 bases; J trimming: 3 bases; junction bases outside the gene matches: 4. CDR1 and CDR2 (germline): SNHLY, FYNNEI. The CDR3 length is 14 residues. CDR3 coding DNA: TGTGCCAGCAGTTCAGGGGGGAACAATCAGCCCCAGCATTTT. Translated: CASSSGGNNQPQHF.

The chain employs TRBV28 and TRBJ1-6; D remains ambiguous. Trimming took off 3 bases at V and 5 bases at J, with 11 bases between the two ends. Germline V gene lookup returns CDR1 MDHEN and CDR2 SYDVKM. The CDR3 has 15 amino acids. The CDR3 DNA sequence: TGTGCCAGCAGTTTGGAGGCAGACAATAATTCACCCCTCCACTTT. Protein product: CASSLEADNNSPLHF. The full variable domain, with the rest looked up from reference TRBV28 and TRBJ1-6, is DVKVTQSSRYLVKRTGEKVFLECVQDMDHENMFWYRQDPGLGLRLIYFSYDVKMKEKGDIPEGYSVSREKKERFSLILESASTNQTSMYLCASSLEADNNSPLHFGNGTRLTVT.

This clone turned up a few times. The rearrangement joins TRBV7-9 to TRBJ1-1; D unresolved. CDR3 size: 12 residues. V dropped 5 bases and J dropped 11 bases, with 15 bases sitting between them. Germline CDR1 SEHNR, CDR2 FQNEAQ (reference sequence). The CDR3 region has the DNA TGTGCCAGCAGCCTTGATCTAGGAGGGGCTTTCTTT. Translated: CASSLDLGGAFF.

This clone has a handful of counts. The chain recombines TRBV21-1 with TRBJ1-5. TRBV21-1 is a pseudogene. The CDR3 sequence is 14 residues long. The CDR3 nucleotides read TGTGCCAGCAGCAGGCAAGGGCCCAATCAGCCCCAGCATTTT. Protein sequence: CASSRQGPNQPQHF.

This clone has just a few counts. The chain employs TRBV6-5 and TRBJ1-2; no clear D. V was trimmed by 6 bases and J by 4 bases, leaving 12 bases between them. There are 13 residues in the CDR3. Germline-derived CDR1 and CDR2 are MNHEY and SVGAGI. The DNA for the CDR3 is TGTGCCAGCAGCCCGGACGGAGCCTATGGCTACACCTTC. Translating gives CASSPDGAYGYTF.

The gene calls are TRBV6-5 and TRBJ1-3; D is possibly TRBD1 (5 bases). Germline V gives CDR1 MNHEY, CDR2 SVGAGI. The CDR3 has 16 residues. V lost 0 bases and J 2 bases, leaving 11 bases between the germline ends. CDR3: CASSYSPLGAGNTIYF. The CDR3 bases are TGTGCCAGCAGTTACTCCCCATTGGGGGCTGGAAACACCATATATTTT.

This clone has only a few counts. V gene TRBV14 combines with J gene TRBJ1-1; D not certain. This CDR3 comprises 20 residues. V was pared by 2 bases and J by 2 bases, with 27 bases between. Germline assignment: CDR1 SGHDN and CDR2 FVKESK. The CDR3 region has the DNA TGTGCCAGCAGCCAAATGGTAGGACGGGCCGGGCAAAGGCCCAACACTGAAGCTTTCTTT. Translated: CASSQMVGRAGQRPNTEAFF.

This clone came up a few times. J is TRBJ2-3 and V is TRBV20-1, with D unclear. CDR1 is DFQATT and CDR2 is SNEGSKA in the germline V gene (reference sequence). There are 11 residues in the CDR3. Trimming left V 6 bases short and J 2 bases short, with 6 bases between. The CDR3 loop is CSARYTDTQYF. CDR3 DNA sequence: TGCAGTGCCCGATACACAGATACGCAGTATTTT.

Many counts were recorded for this clone. The J gene is TRBJ2-5, the V gene TRBV18; no clear D gene. This CDR3 comprises 14 residues. V was pared by 4 bases and J by 1 base, with 10 bases between. Germline V lookup: CDR1 KGHSH, CDR2 LQKENI. CDR3: CASSLGLSQETQYF. Written as DNA, the CDR3 is TGTGCCAGCTCACTGGGCCTCTCCCAAGAGACCCAGTACTTC.

In this sample, this clone turned up many times. At the DNA level, this CDR3 is encoded by other sequences in the same sample as well. The chain joins TRBV19 to TRBJ2-3; 7 nucleotides match TRBD2. Unmatched junction bases numbered 6, after V lost 4 bases and J lost 5 bases. The germline V gene has CDR1 LNHDA and CDR2 SQIVND (reference sequence). This CDR3 region has 14 residues. The CDR3 loop is CASSSGGGIDTQYF. DNA of the CDR3: TGTGCCAGTAGTAGCGGGGGAGGGATAGATACGCAGTATTTT.

This clone appeared a few times. The chain recombines TRBV7-2 with TRBJ2-3, with D unclear. The CDR3 is 12 residues long. The V end lost 6 bases, the J end lost 4 bases, and 8 bases lay between the germline ends. Germline lookup yields CDR1 SGHTA and CDR2 FQGNSA. The CDR3 sequence is CASRTEADTQYF. DNA for the CDR3: TGTGCCAGCAGGACCGAAGCAGATACGCAGTATTTT.

The chain joins TRBV7-6 to TRBJ2-5; D unclear. Germline CDR1 and CDR2: SGHVS and FNYEAQ. V lost 1 base and J lost 1, with 10 bases in between. The CDR3 runs 15 residues. The CDR3 DNA reads TGTGCCAGCAGCTTAGGCCAGGCCTTCCAAGAGACCCAGTACTTC. It yields the protein CASSLGQAFQETQYF. Complete variable domain (other parts from reference TRBV7-6 and TRBJ2-5): GAGVSQSPRYKVTKRGQDVALRCDPISGHVSLYWYRQALGQGPEFLTYFNYEAQQDKSGLPNDRFSAERPEGSISTLTIQRTEQRDSAMYRCASSLGQAFQETQYFGPGTRLLVL.

This clone was seen at least ten times. The rearrangement uses TRBV5-4 and TRBJ2-1; 8 bases are shared with TRBD1. Germline V gene data show CDR1 as SGHNT and CDR2 as YYREEE (reference sequence). The V gene end was trimmed by 0 bases and the J gene end by 10 bases; junction bases not matched to a gene: 3. This CDR3 comprises 13 residues. The CDR3 DNA is TGTGCCAGCAGCTTGGAGGGGGACAGGGAGCAGTTCTTC. It encodes CASSLEGDREQFF.

This clone was counted a few times. This chain links TRBV19 with TRBJ1-2; no clear D. The germline V and J ends were trimmed by 3 bases and 5 bases, with 13 bases remaining between them. CDR3 length: 14 residues. Germline values: CDR1 LNHDA, CDR2 SQIVND (reference sequence). CDR3 nucleotides: TGTGCCAGTAGTATGGTACCGACCTCTTATGGCTACACCTTC. It is translated as CASSMVPTSYGYTF.

This clone was seen a handful of times. This sequence joins TRBV5-5 and TRBJ2-7; D may match TRBD1 or TRBD2 (6 bases each). CDR1 and CDR2 from the germline V gene are SGHKS and YYEKEE (reference sequence). The CDR3 is 15 amino acids. V was cut by 0 bases and J by 5 bases, with 15 bases left in between. CDR3 in amino acids: CASSLAGGRVNEQYF. The CDR3 nucleotides are TGTGCCAGCAGCTTGGCCGGGGGCAGGGTGAACGAGCAGTACTTC.

This clone was observed a handful of times. The V and J genes are TRBV7-3 and TRBJ2-5; a possible D gene is TRBD2 (6 bases). CDR3 length equals 15 residues. Germline V CDR1 and CDR2: SGHTA, FQGTGA. Trimming removed 0 bases from V and 3 bases from J, with 11 bases in between. CDR3 sequence reads: CASSLTAGRKETQYF. In DNA, the CDR3 is TGTGCCAGCAGCTTAACGGCGGGGCGAAAAGAGACCCAGTACTTC.

This clone was detected only a few times. This chain uses TRBV18 with TRBJ2-3, with D possibly matching TRBD2 (6 bases). V was clipped by 1 base and J by 2 bases, with 13 bases between them. CDR1 KGHSH and CDR2 LQKENI come from the germline V gene. The CDR3 has 16 residues. The DNA for the CDR3 is TGTGCCAGCTCACCACAGACTAGTGATCCCACAGATACGCAGTATTTT. This gives the protein CASSPQTSDPTDTQYF.

This clone occurred once. This chain links TRBV29-1 with TRBJ1-2, with D perhaps TRBD1 (5 bases). This CDR3 is built from 12 residues. The V end was cut by 6 bases, the J end by 3 bases, with 11 bases between. Germline values: CDR1 SQVTM, CDR2 ANQGSEA. This CDR3 reads CSVTVSDYGYTF. Here the CDR3 DNA reads TGCAGCGTGACAGTGAGCGACTATGGCTACACCTTC.

The chain combines TRBV7-3 with TRBJ2-7; tentatively, D is TRBD1 (6 bases). The CDR3 totals 15 residues. The V gene lost 0 bases and the J gene lost 3 bases, with 12 bases spanning the gap. CDR1 and CDR2 (germline): SGHTA, FQGTGA. This chain's CDR3 is CASSLTGGGLYEQYF. The CDR3 DNA reads as TGTGCCAGCAGCTTAACCGGTGGGGGCCTCTACGAGCAGTACTTC.

V and J are TRBV7-2 and TRBJ2-1; 7 positions match TRBD1. The CDR3 loop spans 14 amino acids. The ends lost 1 base at V and 3 bases at J; junction bases unmatched: 0. Per the germline V gene, CDR1 is SGHTA and CDR2 is FQGNSA. This CDR3 reads CASSLGTGYNEQFF. In DNA form, the CDR3 reads TGTGCCAGCAGCTTAGGGACAGGCTACAATGAGCAGTTCTTC.

This clone was seen many times. J is TRBJ2-1 and V is TRBV7-2; D unresolved. Trimming took off 3 bases at V and 0 bases at J, with 9 bases between the two ends. CDR1 SGHTA and CDR2 FQGNSA come from the germline V gene. The CDR3 totals 15 residues. This CDR3 is CASSFSGSSYNEQFF. DNA of the CDR3: TGTGCCAGCAGCTTCTCTGGCAGCTCCTACAATGAGCAGTTCTTC.